The sample holds a few counts of the clone carrying this T cell receptor (beta chain). Its target is not known. This entry is derived from a study of Ad26.COV2.S vaccination and SARS-CoV-2 variants. Background on the study: Enrolled in COV1001, the donor was in the Ad26.COV2.S trial arm, which received the vaccine. By the intramuscular route, Ad26.COV2.S was given once, or twice 56 days apart. Study-level points and caveats: Following vaccination, spike-specific CD8+ and CD4+ T cell responses reportedly exhibited substantial breadth.

CDR3 size: 14 residues. The treatment denotes: 15 to 20 received Ad26.COV2.S at low or high dose, single or two shots; about 5 received placebo; per-sample allocation not given. Specimens were obtained on day 63 following the first vaccine or placebo injection. Some clones are missing from TCRdb's copy, which holds only in-frame ones; the method was immunoSEQ multiplex PCR. Among hundreds of thousands of clones listed, roughly 89% were seen once. The chain couples TRBV12-2 to TRBJ1-5; the table's D call, TRBD1, has no DNA check behind it. TRBV12-2 corresponds to a pseudogene. This sequence was found in a person aged 18 to 59 who received the Ad26.COV2.S COVID-19 vaccine or a placebo. The sample consisted of peripheral blood, taken in a trial of Ad26.COV2.S vaccine versus placebo. The CDR3 spells CASRDDRTNQPQHF. CDR3 DNA: TGTGCAAGTCGCGACGACAGAACCAATCAGCCCCAGCATTTT.